A single sample is the source of the 12 T cell receptor beta chains below, sequenced in a study of T cells after yellow fever vaccination (dated by TCRdb to about 2019). Library generation was performed with 5' RACE. Sequencing was carried out with an Illumina NovaSeq 6000. TCRdb took the public reads, trimmed them with fastp at Q25, ran MiXCR for clone calling and kept in-frame beta chains. One record per CDR3 amino acid sequence lists the most common genes and DNA. The sample has a few hundred thousand distinct CDR3 sequences on record, under 15% of them singletons. 2.5% to 4% of the sample rests with the top ten. Sample treatment or condition, as interpreted from the label and publication: live attenuated yellow fever vaccine strain. The source material was CD4+ T cells sorted from PBMCs, sampled 15 days after the yellow fever booster vaccination. These receptors were collected from a man younger than 30 who received the YFV17D yellow fever vaccine.

This clonotype showed up just a few times. The V gene is TRBV19, the J gene TRBJ1-1; D uncertain. V dropped 7 bases and J dropped 4 bases, with 16 bases sitting between them. This CDR3 has 14 amino acids. Germline V lookup: CDR1 LNHDA, CDR2 SQIVND (reference sequence). CDR3 in amino acids: CASTSHNGPTEAFF. The CDR3 DNA is TGTGCCAGTACATCCCACAACGGGCCCACTGAAGCTTTCTTT.

This chain connects TRBV12-3 or TRBV12-4 to TRBJ2-7, with a possible D match to TRBD2 (6 bases). This CDR3 contains 15 residues. V was cut by 3 bases and J by 4 bases, with 16 bases left in between. The CDR3 region has the DNA TGTGCCAGCAGTTTCGGTAGCGGACTTAATTACGAGCAGTACTTC. The encoded protein is CASSFGSGLNYEQYF.

This clonotype was counted only a few times. The J gene is TRBJ1-2, the V gene TRBV12-3 or TRBV12-4, with D perhaps TRBD1 (6 bases). This CDR3 is built from 13 residues. The V gene lost 4 bases and the J gene lost 3 bases, with 9 bases spanning the gap. Here the CDR3 reads CASSSGVYYGYTF. In nucleotides, the CDR3 is TGTGCCAGCAGTTCAGGGGTTTACTATGGCTACACCTTC.

The sample holds a few counts of this clonotype. The chain is built from TRBV27 and TRBJ1-1, with D unclear. The CDR3 contains 9 residues. Looked up from germline, CDR1 is MNHEY and CDR2 is SMNVEV (reference sequence). The V gene lost 2 bases and the J gene lost 11 bases, with 3 bases spanning the gap. The CDR3 is CASSLNAFF. CDR3 nucleotide sequence: TGTGCCAGCAGTTTAAACGCTTTCTTT.

This clonotype was seen more than once but under ten times. V gene TRBV12-3 or TRBV12-4 combines with J gene TRBJ2-2, with 10 positions matching TRBD1. This CDR3 contains 14 residues. Trimming at V came to 6 bases and at J to 7 bases, leaving 5 bases not matched to a gene. The CDR3 loop reads CASSRQGAGGELFF. In DNA form, the CDR3 reads TGTGCCAGCAGCCGACAGGGGGCCGGCGGGGAGCTGTTTTTT.

This clonotype was seen at least ten times. The J gene is TRBJ1-1, the V gene TRBV28; no firm D call. CDR3 length: 14 residues. CDR1 and CDR2 (germline): MDHEN, SYDVKM. V lost 1 base and J lost 8, with 14 bases in between. The CDR3 protein is CASSLYQVVGEAFF. The CDR3 bases are TGTGCCAGCAGTTTATACCAAGTTGTGGGAGAAGCTTTCTTT. The full variable domain, completed using reference TRBV28 and TRBJ1-1, is DVKVTQSSRYLVKRTGEKVFLECVQDMDHENMFWYRQDPGLGLRLIYFSYDVKMKEKGDIPEGYSVSREKKERFSLILESASTNQTSMYLCASSLYQVVGEAFFGQGTRLTVV.

As to this clonotype: Its ends do not fully match the called genes, so a read error is possible. This chain connects TRBV11-2 to TRBJ1-2; the match to TRBD1 covers 8 bases. CDR3 length: 13 residues. Germline CDR1 SGHAT, CDR2 FQNNGV. CDR3 sequence (DNA): TGTGCCAGCAGCGTAGACAGGGGAGGCTCTTCCACCTTC. This codes for CASSVDRGGSSTF.

J is TRBJ2-7 and V is TRBV4-3; weak D call: TRBD2 (6 bases). This CDR3 comprises 16 residues. The ends were cut back, 1 base at V and 4 bases at J, with 17 bases in the middle. The germline V gene has CDR1 LGHNA and CDR2 YSLEER. DNA for the CDR3: TGCGCCAGCAGCCAAGTTGCAATGGGGGAGGCGTACGAGCAGTACTTC. The encoded protein is CASSQVAMGEAYEQYF.

This clonotype has only a few counts. The V call is TRBV7-6, the J call TRBJ2-7; D is possibly TRBD1 (5 bases). CDR3 length: 17 amino acids. Germline lookup yields CDR1 SGHVS and CDR2 FNYEAQ. The V end lost 1 base, the J end lost 0 bases, and 16 bases lay between the germline ends. The CDR3 reads CASSLVPRARSSYEQYF. The CDR3 nucleotides are TGTGCCAGCAGCTTAGTGCCCAGGGCTCGGAGCTCCTACGAGCAGTACTTC.

The rearrangement joins TRBV19 to TRBJ2-7, with 10 bases identical to TRBD1. The CDR3 is 16 residues long. After removal of 0 bases from V and 5 bases from J, the junction contained 7 bases not matched to a gene. Per germline, CDR1 LNHDA and CDR2 SQIVND (reference sequence). CDR3 residues: CASSIDPGQGTNEQYF. The CDR3 nucleotides are TGTGCCAGTAGTATAGATCCGGGACAGGGGACGAACGAGCAGTACTTC.

This clonotype was found a few times. The rearrangement links TRBV7-2 to TRBJ2-1; 12 nucleotides align to TRBD2. CDR3 size: 12 residues. Trimming removed 5 bases from V and 10 bases from J; junction bases left unmatched: 0. CDR1 is SGHTA and CDR2 is FQGNSA in the germline V gene. CDR3 bases: TGTGCCAGCAGCGGACTAGCGGGGGAGCAGTTCTTC. Translating gives CASSGLAGEQFF. Variable domain in full (rest from reference TRBV7-2 and TRBJ2-1): GAGVSQSPSNKVTEKGKDVELRCDPISGHTALYWYRQSLGQGLEFLIYFQGNSAPDKSGLPSDRFSAERTGGSVSTLTIQRTQQEDSAVYLCASSGLAGEQFFGPGTRLTVL.

This clonotype has a handful of counts. The J gene is TRBJ1-1, the V gene TRBV2; D is unclear. V was pared by 3 bases and J by 2 bases, with 10 bases between. The CDR3 has 14 residues. Germline V gene sequence: CDR1 SNHLY, CDR2 FYNNEI. The CDR3 sequence: CASSDLGINTEAFF. The CDR3 DNA sequence: TGTGCCAGCAGTGACTTAGGGATTAACACTGAAGCTTTCTTT.